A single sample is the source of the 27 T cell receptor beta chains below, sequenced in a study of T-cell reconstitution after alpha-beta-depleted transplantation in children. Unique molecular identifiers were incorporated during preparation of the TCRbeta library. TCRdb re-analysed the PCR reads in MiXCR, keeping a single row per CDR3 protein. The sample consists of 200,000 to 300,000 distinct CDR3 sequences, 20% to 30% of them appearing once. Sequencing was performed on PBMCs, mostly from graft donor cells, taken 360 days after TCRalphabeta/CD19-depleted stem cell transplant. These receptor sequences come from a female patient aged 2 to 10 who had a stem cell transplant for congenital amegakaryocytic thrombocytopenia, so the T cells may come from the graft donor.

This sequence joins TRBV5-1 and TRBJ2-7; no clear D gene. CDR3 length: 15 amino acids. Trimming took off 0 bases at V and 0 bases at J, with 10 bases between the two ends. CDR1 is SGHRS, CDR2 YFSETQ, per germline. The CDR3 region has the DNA TGCGCCAGCAGCTTGGCATCCAGATTCTCCTACGAGCAGTACTTC. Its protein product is CASSLASRFSYEQYF.

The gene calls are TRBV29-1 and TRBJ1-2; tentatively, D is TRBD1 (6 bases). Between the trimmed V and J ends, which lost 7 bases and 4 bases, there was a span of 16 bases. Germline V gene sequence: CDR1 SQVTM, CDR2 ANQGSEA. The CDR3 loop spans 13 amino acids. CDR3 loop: CSARGGLGYGYTF. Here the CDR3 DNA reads TGCAGCGCCCGGGGGGGGCTGGGCTATGGCTACACCTTC. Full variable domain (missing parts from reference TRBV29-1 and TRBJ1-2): SAVISQKPSRDICQRGTSLTIQCQVDSQVTMMFWYRQQPGQSLTLIATANQGSEATYESGFVIDKFPISRPNLTFSTLTVSNMSPEDSSIYLCSARGGLGYGYTFGSGTRLTVV.

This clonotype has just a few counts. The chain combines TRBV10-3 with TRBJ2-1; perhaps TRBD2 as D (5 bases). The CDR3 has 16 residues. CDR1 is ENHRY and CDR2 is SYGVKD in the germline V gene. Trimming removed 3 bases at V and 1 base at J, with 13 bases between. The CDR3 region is CAISDPSRPSYNEQFF. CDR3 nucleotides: TGTGCCATCAGTGATCCTAGCAGACCGTCCTACAATGAGCAGTTCTTC.

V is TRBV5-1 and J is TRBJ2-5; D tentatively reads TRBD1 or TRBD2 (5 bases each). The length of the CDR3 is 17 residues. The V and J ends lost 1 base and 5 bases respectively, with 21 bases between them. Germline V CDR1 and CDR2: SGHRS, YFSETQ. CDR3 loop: CASSLLQGSLRRETQYF. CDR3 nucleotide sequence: TGCGCCAGCAGCTTGTTGCAGGGATCCCTGCGGAGGGAGACCCAGTACTTC.

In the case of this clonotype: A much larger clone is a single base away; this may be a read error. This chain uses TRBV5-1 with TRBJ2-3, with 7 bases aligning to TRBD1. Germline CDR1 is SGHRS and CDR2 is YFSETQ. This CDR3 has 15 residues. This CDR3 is CPSSYDRVATDTQYF. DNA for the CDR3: TGCCCCAGCAGCTACGACAGGGTGGCAACAGATACGCAGTATTTT.

The CDR3 here is CASSADNSYNEQFF. The CDR3 DNA is TGTGCCAGCAGCGCAGACAACTCCTACAATGAGCAGTTCTTC. The chain couples TRBV12-3 or TRBV12-4 to TRBJ2-1, with D hard to call. This CDR3 spans 14 amino acids. Trimming removed 6 bases at V and 0 bases at J, with 9 bases between.

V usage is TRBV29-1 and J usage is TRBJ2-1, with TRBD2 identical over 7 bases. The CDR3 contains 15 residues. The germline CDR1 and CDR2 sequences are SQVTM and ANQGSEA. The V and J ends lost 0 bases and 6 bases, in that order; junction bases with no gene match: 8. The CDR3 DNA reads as TGCAGCGTTGAAGATGGCCCAGCGGGGCCCAATGAGCAGTTCTTC. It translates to CSVEDGPAGPNEQFF.

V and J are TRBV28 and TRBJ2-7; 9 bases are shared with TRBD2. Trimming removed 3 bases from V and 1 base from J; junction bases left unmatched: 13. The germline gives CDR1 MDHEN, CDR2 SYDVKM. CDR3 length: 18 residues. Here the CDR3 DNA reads TGTGCCAGCAGTTTCGGGACTAGCATTGAGGGATTGTCCTACGAGCAGTACTTC. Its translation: CASSFGTSIEGLSYEQYF.

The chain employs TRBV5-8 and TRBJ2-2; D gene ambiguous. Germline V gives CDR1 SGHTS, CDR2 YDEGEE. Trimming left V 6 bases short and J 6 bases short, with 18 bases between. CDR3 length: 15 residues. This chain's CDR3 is CASTFLEYIPGELFF. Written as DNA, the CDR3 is TGTGCCAGCACCTTCCTGGAGTACATCCCCGGGGAGCTGTTTTTT.

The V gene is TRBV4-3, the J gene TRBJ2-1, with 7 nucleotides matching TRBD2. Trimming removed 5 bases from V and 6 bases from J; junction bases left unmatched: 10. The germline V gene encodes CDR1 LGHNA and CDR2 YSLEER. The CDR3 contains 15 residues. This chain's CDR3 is CASSWRWEGGNEQFF. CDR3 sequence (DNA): TGCGCCAGCAGCTGGCGGTGGGAGGGAGGCAATGAGCAGTTCTTC.

The CDR3 loop is CASSQDAAGVTGELFF. The DNA of the CDR3 is TGTGCCAGCAGCCAAGATGCCGCGGGAGTGACCGGGGAGCTGTTTTTT. The chain has TRBV4-2 and TRBJ2-2; 7 nucleotides match TRBD2. CDR1 and CDR2 (germline): LGHNA, YNFKEQ. The CDR3 contains 16 residues. The trim removed 0 bases at V and 5 bases at J, leaving 6 bases unmatched.

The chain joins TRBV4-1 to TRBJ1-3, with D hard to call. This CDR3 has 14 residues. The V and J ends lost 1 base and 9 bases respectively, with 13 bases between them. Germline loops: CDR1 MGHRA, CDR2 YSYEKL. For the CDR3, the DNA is TGCGCCAGCAGCCAAGGGGCACCGTCGATCACCATATATTTT. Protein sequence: CASSQGAPSITIYF.

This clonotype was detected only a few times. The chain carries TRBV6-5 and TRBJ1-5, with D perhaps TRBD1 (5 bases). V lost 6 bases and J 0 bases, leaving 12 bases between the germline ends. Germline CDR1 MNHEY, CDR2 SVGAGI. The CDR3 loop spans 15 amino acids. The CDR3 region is CASSTAGYSNQPQHF. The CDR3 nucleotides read TGTGCCAGCAGCACGGCAGGGTATAGCAATCAGCCCCAGCATTTT.

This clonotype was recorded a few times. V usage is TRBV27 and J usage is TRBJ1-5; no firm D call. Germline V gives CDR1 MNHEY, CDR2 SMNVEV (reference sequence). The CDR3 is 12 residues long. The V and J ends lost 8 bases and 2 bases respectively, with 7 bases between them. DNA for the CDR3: TGTGCCAGCCGGGCAGGCAATCAGCCCCAGCATTTT. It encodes CASRAGNQPQHF.

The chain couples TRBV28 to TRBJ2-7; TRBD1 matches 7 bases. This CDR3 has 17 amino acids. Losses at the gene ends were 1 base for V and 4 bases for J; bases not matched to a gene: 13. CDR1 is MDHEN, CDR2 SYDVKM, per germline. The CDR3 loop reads CASSLSDRTGQPYEQYF. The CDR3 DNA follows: TGTGCCAGCAGTTTATCTGACCGGACAGGACAACCTTACGAGCAGTACTTC.

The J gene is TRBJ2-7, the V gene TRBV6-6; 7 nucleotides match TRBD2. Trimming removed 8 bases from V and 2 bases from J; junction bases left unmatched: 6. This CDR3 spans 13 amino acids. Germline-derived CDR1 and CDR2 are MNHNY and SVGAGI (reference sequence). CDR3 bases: TGTGCCAGCGCACGTCGGGGGGCCTACGAGCAGTACTTC. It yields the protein CASARRGAYEQYF.

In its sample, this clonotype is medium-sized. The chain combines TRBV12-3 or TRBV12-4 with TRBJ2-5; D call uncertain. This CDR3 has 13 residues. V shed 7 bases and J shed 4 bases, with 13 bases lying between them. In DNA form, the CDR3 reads TGTGCCAGCACACCCACCACGCGAGAGACCCAGTACTTC. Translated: CASTPTTRETQYF.

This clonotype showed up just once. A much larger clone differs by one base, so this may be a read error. CDR3 protein: CASSTGQFSGNNIYF. As DNA, the CDR3 is TGTGCCAGCTCAACTGGACAATTCTCTGGAAACAACATATATTTT. This chain connects TRBV18 to TRBJ1-3, with D possibly matching TRBD1 (5 bases). There are 15 residues in the CDR3. In germline, CDR1 is KGHSH, CDR2 LQKENI.

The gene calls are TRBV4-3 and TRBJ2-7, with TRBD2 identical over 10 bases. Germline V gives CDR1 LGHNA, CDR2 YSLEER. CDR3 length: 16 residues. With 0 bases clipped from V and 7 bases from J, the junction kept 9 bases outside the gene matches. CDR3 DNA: TGCGCCAGCAGCCAAGATTGGCCTAGCGGGAGAGGGGAGCAGTACTTC. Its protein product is CASSQDWPSGRGEQYF.

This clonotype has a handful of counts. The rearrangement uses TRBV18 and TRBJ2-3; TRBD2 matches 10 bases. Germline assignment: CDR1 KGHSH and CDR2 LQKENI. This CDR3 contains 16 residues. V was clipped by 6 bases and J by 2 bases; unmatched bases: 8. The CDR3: CASSPGTSAYTDTQYF. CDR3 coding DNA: TGTGCCAGCTCCCCCGGGACTAGCGCCTACACAGATACGCAGTATTTT.

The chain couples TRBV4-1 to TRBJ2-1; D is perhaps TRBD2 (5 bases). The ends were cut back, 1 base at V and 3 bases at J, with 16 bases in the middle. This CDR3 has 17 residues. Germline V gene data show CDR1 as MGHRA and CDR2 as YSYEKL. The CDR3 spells CASSQGRGLAFYNEQFF. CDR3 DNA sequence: TGCGCCAGCAGCCAAGGACGTGGCCTAGCATTCTACAATGAGCAGTTCTTC.

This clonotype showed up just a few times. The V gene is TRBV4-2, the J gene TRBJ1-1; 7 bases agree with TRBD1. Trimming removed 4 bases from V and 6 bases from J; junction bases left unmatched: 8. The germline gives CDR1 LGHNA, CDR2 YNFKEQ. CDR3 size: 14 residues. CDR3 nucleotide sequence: TGTGCCAGCAGCCCGGCAGGGGGGCCACCTGAAGCTTTCTTT. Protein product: CASSPAGGPPEAFF.

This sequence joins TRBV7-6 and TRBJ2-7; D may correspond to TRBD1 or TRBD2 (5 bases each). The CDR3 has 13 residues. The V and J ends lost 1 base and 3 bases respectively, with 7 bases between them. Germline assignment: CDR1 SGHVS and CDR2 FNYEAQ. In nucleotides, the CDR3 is TGTGCCAGCAGCTTAGGGGGGTACTACGAGCAGTACTTC. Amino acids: CASSLGGYYEQYF. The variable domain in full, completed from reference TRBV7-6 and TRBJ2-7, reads GAGVSQSPRYKVTKRGQDVALRCDPISGHVSLYWYRQALGQGPEFLTYFNYEAQQDKSGLPNDRFSAERPEGSISTLTIQRTEQRDSAMYRCASSLGGYYEQYFGPGTRLTVT.

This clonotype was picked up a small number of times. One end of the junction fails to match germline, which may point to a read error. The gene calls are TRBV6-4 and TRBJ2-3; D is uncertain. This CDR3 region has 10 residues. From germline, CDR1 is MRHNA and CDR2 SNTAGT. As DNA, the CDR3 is TGTGCCAGGAATACAGTTACGCAGTATTTT. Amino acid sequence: CARNTVTQYF.

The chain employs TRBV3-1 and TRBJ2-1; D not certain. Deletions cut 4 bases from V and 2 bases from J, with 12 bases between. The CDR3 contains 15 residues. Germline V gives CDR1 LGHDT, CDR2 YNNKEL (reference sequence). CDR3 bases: TGTGCCAGCAGCCGAGCGACCGCGACCTACAATGAGCAGTTCTTC. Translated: CASSRATATYNEQFF.

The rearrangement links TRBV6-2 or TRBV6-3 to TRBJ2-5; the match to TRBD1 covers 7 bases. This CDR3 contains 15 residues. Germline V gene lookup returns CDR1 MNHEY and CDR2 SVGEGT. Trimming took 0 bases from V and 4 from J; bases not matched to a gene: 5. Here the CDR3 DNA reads TGTGCCAGCAGTTACTCGAGGGCAGGGGGAGAGACCCAGTACTTC. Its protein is CASSYSRAGGETQYF.

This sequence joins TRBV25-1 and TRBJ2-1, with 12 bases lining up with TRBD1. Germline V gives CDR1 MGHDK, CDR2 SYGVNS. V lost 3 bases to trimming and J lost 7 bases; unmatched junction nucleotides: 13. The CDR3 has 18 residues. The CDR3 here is CASSDPWGTGGLGNEQFF. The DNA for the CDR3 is TGTGCCAGCAGTGACCCGTGGGGGACAGGGGGCCTGGGGAATGAGCAGTTCTTC.